These 5 T cell receptor beta chains originate from one sample sequenced in a study of blood T cell repertoires in COVID-19. Data came from immunoSEQ multiplex PCR; TCRdb stores just in-frame clones and leaves some out. The sample carries over 10,000 clones, more than 70% recorded once. The sequencing input was peripheral blood. The receptor source for this set is a human donor in a cohort sampled during active COVID-19.

The rearrangement joins TRBV7-2 to TRBJ1-2; D is uncertain. The length of the CDR3 is 12 residues. Per the germline V gene, CDR1 is SGHTA and CDR2 is FQGNSA. The V end lost 3 bases, the J end lost 5 bases, and 7 bases lay between the germline ends. DNA of the CDR3: TGTGCCAGCAGCTTTCTCTTGTATGGCTACACCTTC. Amino acids: CASSFLLYGYTF.

The chain employs TRBV21-1 and TRBJ1-1; TRBD1, the table's D call, was not compared with the DNA. TRBV21-1 is a pseudogene segment. The CDR3 has 15 residues. The CDR3 nucleotides read TGTGCCAGCAGCAAAGTTAGGACAGTGAACACTGAAGCTTTCTTT. Translated: CASSKVRTVNTEAFF.

The chain uses TRBV29-1 and TRBJ1-2; D is unclear. The ends were cut back, 6 bases at V and 2 bases at J, with 10 bases in the middle. From germline, CDR1 is SQVTM and CDR2 ANQGSEA. The CDR3 runs 12 residues. CDR3 sequence (DNA): TGCAGCGTAATCACTCCGAACTATGGCTACACCTTC. Translating it yields CSVITPNYGYTF.

The chain links TRBV9 to TRBJ1-1; 7 positions agree with TRBD1. Germline CDR1 and CDR2: SGDLS and YYNGEE. This CDR3 spans 15 amino acids. With V trimmed by 7 bases and J by 6 bases, 15 bases remained unmatched. CDR3 nucleotides: TGTGCCAGCGGAGTCCGGTTCAGGGGGGAGTCTGAAGCTTTCTTT. It translates to CASGVRFRGESEAFF.

In this sample, this clone turned up a few times. This chain links TRBV6-4 with TRBJ1-6; 9 bases are shared with TRBD1. The junction had 4 bases not matched to a gene; V was cut back by 4 bases and J by 9 bases. CDR3 length: 14 residues. Germline V CDR1 and CDR2: MRHNA, SNTAGT. This CDR3 reads CASSVDRGISPLHF. CDR3 sequence (DNA): TGTGCCAGCAGTGTCGACAGGGGGATTTCACCCCTCCACTTT.